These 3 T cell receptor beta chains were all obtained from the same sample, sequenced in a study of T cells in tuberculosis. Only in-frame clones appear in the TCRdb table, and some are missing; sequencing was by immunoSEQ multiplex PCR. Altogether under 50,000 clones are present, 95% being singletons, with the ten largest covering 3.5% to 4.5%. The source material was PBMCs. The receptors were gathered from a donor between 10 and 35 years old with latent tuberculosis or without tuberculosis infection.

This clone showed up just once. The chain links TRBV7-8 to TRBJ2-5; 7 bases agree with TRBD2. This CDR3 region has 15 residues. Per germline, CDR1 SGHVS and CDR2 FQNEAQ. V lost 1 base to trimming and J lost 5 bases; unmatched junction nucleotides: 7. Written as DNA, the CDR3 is TGTGCCAGCAGCTTAGGGCGGGGGAGAAGGGAGACCCAGTACTTC. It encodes CASSLGRGRRETQYF.

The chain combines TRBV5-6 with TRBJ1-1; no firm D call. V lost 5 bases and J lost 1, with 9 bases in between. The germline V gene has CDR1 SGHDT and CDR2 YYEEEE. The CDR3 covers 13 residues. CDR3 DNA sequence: TGTGCCAGCAGTTCTAACCCGAACACTGAAGCTTTCTTT. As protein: CASSSNPNTEAFF. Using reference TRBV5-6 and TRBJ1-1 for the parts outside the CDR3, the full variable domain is DAGVTQSPTHLIKTRGQQVTLRCSPKSGHDTVSWYQQALGQGPQFIFQYYEEEERQRGNFPDRFSGHQFPNYSSELNVNALLLGDSALYLCASSSNPNTEAFFGQGTRLTVV.

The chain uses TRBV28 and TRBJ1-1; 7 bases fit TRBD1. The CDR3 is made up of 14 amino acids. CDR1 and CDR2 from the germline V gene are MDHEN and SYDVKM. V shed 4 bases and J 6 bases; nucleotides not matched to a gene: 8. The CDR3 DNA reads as TGTGCCAGCAGTTCTGACAGGGTACTTGCTGAAGCTTTCTTT. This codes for CASSSDRVLAEAFF.